A single sample gave rise to the 10 T cell receptor beta chains below, sequenced in a study of blood T cells in healthy people across ages. The authors ran a second PCR of about 6 to 12 cycles using a sample-barcoded 5' primer and a J-beta primer mix. MiXCR was run by TCRdb on the 5' RACE reads, yielding one entry per CDR3 protein. The sample carries hundreds of thousands of distinct CDR3 sequences, over 40% recorded once. Sequenced material: blood. Receptors were obtained from an elderly man in good health.

The genes are TRBV7-9 and TRBJ2-7, with TRBD1 matching 9 bases. The CDR3 totals 14 residues. Germline assignment: CDR1 SEHNR and CDR2 FQNEAQ (reference sequence). Trimming took 4 bases from V and 7 from J; bases not matched to a gene: 8. DNA for the CDR3: TGTGCCAGCAGCTCCTGGACAGGGGACAATGAGCAGTACTTC. It specifies CASSSWTGDNEQYF.

Points on this clonotype: This may arise from a read error, as a much more abundant clone is one base away. DNA of the CDR3: TGTGCCAGCAGTTTTGAAGGGACAGGGCTCACAGATACGCGGTATTTT. Protein product: CASSFEGTGLTDTRYF. The chain joins TRBV12-3 or TRBV12-4 to TRBJ2-3; 9 bases map to TRBD1. This CDR3 is built from 16 residues.

The genes are TRBV20-1 and TRBJ2-3; a possible D gene is TRBD1 (6 bases). Germline-derived CDR1 and CDR2 are DFQATT and SNEGSKA (reference sequence). Between the trimmed V and J ends, which lost 2 bases and 0 bases, there was a span of 15 bases. The CDR3 is 16 amino acids. In DNA, the CDR3 is TGCAGTGCTAGACCGACAGGCCCACTCAGCACAGATACGCAGTATTTT. The encoded protein is CSARPTGPLSTDTQYF.

This clonotype was seen only a few times. The J gene is TRBJ2-7, the V gene TRBV2; 7 nucleotides align to TRBD1. This CDR3 is 14 amino acids long. V shed 4 bases, J shed 0 bases, and the junction held 3 bases outside the gene matches. Per the germline V gene, CDR1 is SNHLY and CDR2 is FYNNEI. The CDR3 region is CASSARGTSYEQYF. DNA for the CDR3: TGTGCCAGCAGTGCCAGGGGGACCTCCTACGAGCAGTACTTC.

V usage is TRBV20-1 and J usage is TRBJ1-4; no firm D call. Looked up from germline, CDR1 is DFQATT and CDR2 is SNEGSKA (reference sequence). This CDR3 comprises 13 residues. The germline V and J ends were trimmed by 3 bases and 7 bases, with 12 bases remaining between them. CDR3 residues: CSARIGNGEKLFF. CDR3 sequence (DNA): TGCAGTGCTAGGATAGGCAACGGTGAAAAACTGTTTTTT.

The chain carries TRBV5-1 and TRBJ2-3, with D perhaps matching TRBD2 (7 bases). V was clipped by 2 bases and J by 4 bases, with 14 bases between them. The germline gives CDR1 SGHRS, CDR2 YFSETQ. CDR3 length: 15 residues. CDR3 in DNA: TGCGCCAGCAGCTTAACGGGGGGCTTAGCAGATACGCAGTATTTT. Residues: CASSLTGGLADTQYF. Together with reference TRBV5-1 and TRBJ2-3, the CDR3 gives the full variable domain: KAGVTQTPRYLIKTRGQQVTLSCSPISGHRSVSWYQQTPGQGLQFLFEYFSETQRNKGNFPGRFSGRQFSNSRSEMNVSTLELGDSALYLCASSLTGGLADTQYFGPGTRLTVL.

This chain uses TRBV10-3 with TRBJ2-5, with TRBD2 matching over 8 bases. J lost 5 bases, V lost 9 bases, and 8 bases had no gene match. This CDR3 has 13 amino acids. Germline V gene sequence: CDR1 ENHRY, CDR2 SYGVKD. CDR3 sequence: CAIGAGAGETQYF. CDR3 sequence (DNA): TGTGCCATTGGAGCGGGGGCTGGCGAGACCCAGTACTTC.

Only a few counts were recorded for this clonotype. The chain joins TRBV25-1 to TRBJ2-7, with D unclear. This CDR3 is built from 13 residues. Trimming removed 7 bases at V and 2 bases at J, with 12 bases between. Germline CDR1 is MGHDK and CDR2 is SYGVNS. The CDR3 region has the DNA TGTGCCAGCATAGGACCCGACCCCTACGAGCAGTACTTC. It is translated as CASIGPDPYEQYF.

CDR3 in DNA: TGCGCCAGCAGCTTGGGAGGGAATATGAATGCAGATGAGCAGTACTTC. Translating gives CASSLGGNMNADEQYF. The chain joins TRBV5-1 to TRBJ2-5; maybe TRBD2 (5 bases). Trimming shortened V by 0 bases and J by 11 bases, and 23 bases separated the two germline ends. CDR3 size: 16 residues. Per germline, CDR1 SGHRS and CDR2 YFSETQ. The full variable domain, its missing parts supplied by reference TRBV5-1 and TRBJ2-5, is KAGVTQTPRYLIKTRGQQVTLSCSPISGHRSVSWYQQTPGQGLQFLFEYFSETQRNKGNFPGRFSGRQFSNSRSEMNVSTLELGDSALYLCASSLGGNMNADEQYFGPGTRLLVL.

This chain uses TRBV9 with TRBJ2-2, with TRBD1 identical over 7 bases. Germline-derived CDR1 and CDR2 are SGDLS and YYNGEE. V lost 0 bases and J lost 4; bases outside the gene matches: 6. The CDR3 runs to 16 residues. In DNA, the CDR3 is TGTGCCAGCAGCGTAGAAGGGGGCGCGGGCACCGGGGAGCTGTTTTTT. It yields the protein CASSVEGGAGTGELFF.